This entry concerns a single TCR beta chain. Its specificity is not known. The table came from immunoSEQ multiplex PCR; TCRdb's copy has only in-frame clones and leaves some out. The sample yields about 150,000 clones, 86% seen once. V shed 2 bases and J 8 bases; nucleotides not matched to a gene: 6. The CDR3 covers 15 residues. Germline values: CDR1 MGHDK, CDR2 SYGVNS. Donors were drawn from the roughly 110-subject validation cohort, separate from the approximately 640-subject first cohort. The record originates from a study of cytomegalovirus exposure and HLA in healthy donors. Whole-study results and caveats: Diagnosis of cytomegalovirus status made by the classifier reportedly showed high specificity and sensitivity. CMV antigen specificity was confirmed in vitro for three CMV-associated chains.

Sample: PBMCs. The chain joins TRBV25-1 to TRBJ2-1, with 10 bases that match TRBD1. This receptor was taken from a human donor in good health. The chain's CDR3 is CASSERQGARDEQFF. The CDR3 bases are TGTGCCAGCAGTGAAAGACAGGGGGCGCGAGATGAGCAGTTCTTC.